Presented here are 11 T cell receptor beta chains from one specimen sequenced in a study of CD8+ T cells in alopecia areata. Once RNA had been extracted, it was reverse transcribed into cDNA to act as the sequencing template. Clones were read by immunoSEQ multiplex PCR, and TCRdb kept only the in-frame ones, dropping some. The table includes about 110,000 clones, roughly 60% detected once. The sample comprised CD8+ T cells sorted from blood. These receptors came from a human donor in good health.

J is TRBJ2-1 and V is TRBV29-1; D is undetermined. This CDR3 is 13 amino acids long. Germline V gene sequence: CDR1 SQVTM, CDR2 ANQGSEA. V was clipped by 3 bases and J by 8 bases, with 14 bases between them. CDR3 coding DNA: TGCAGCGTTGATGGGGTCTCGGCCGATGAGCAGTTCTTC. It codes for CSVDGVSADEQFF.

The chain carries TRBV5-6 and TRBJ2-2; 7 bases agree with TRBD2. This CDR3 is built from 16 residues. J was trimmed by 3 bases and V by 4 bases; bases with no gene match: 9. CDR1 is SGHDT, CDR2 YYEEEE, per germline. CDR3: CASSLRGDLYTGELFF. CDR3 bases: TGTGCCAGCAGCCTCCGGGGGGACTTATACACCGGGGAGCTGTTTTTT.

The chain joins TRBV7-9 to TRBJ1-1; D is perhaps TRBD1 (5 bases). The CDR3 contains 14 residues. Trimming shortened V by 3 bases and J by 5 bases, and 13 bases separated the two germline ends. Looked up from germline, CDR1 is SEHNR and CDR2 is FQNEAQ (reference sequence). CDR3 residues: CASSLIRGPTEAFF. The CDR3 DNA sequence: TGTGCCAGCAGCTTGATTAGGGGTCCGACTGAAGCTTTCTTT.

CDR3 coding DNA: TGTGCCATCAGTGAGTGGACTAGCGTCAATGAGCAGTTCTTC. As protein: CAISEWTSVNEQFF. This chain connects TRBV10-3 to TRBJ2-1; the match to TRBD2 covers 9 bases. The germline V gene encodes CDR1 ENHRY and CDR2 SYGVKD. The trim removed 1 base at V and 6 bases at J, leaving 1 base unmatched. This CDR3 is 14 amino acids long.

This clone has more than one count but fewer than ten. Other DNA sequences in the same sample also yield this CDR3. CDR3 protein: CASSLGASNQPQHF. The CDR3 DNA reads as TGTGCCAGCAGCTTAGGGGCAAGCAATCAGCCCCAGCATTTT. V gene TRBV7-9 combines with J gene TRBJ1-5; no clear D gene. CDR1 and CDR2 from the germline V gene are SEHNR and FQNEAQ (reference sequence). Trimming took 1 base from V and 1 from J, leaving 5 bases between them. The length of the CDR3 is 14 residues.

V gene TRBV5-5 combines with J gene TRBJ2-1; D unclear. V lost 0 bases to trimming and J lost 5 bases, with 3 bases between them. Germline CDR1 is SGHKS and CDR2 is YYEKEE (reference sequence). The CDR3 extends over 12 amino acids. CDR3 coding DNA: TGTGCCAGCAGCTTGGGGGACAATGAGCAGTTCTTC. Translating gives CASSLGDNEQFF.

The chain couples TRBV9 to TRBJ1-2; possible D gene TRBD1, 5 bases. The CDR3 consists of 14 residues. V dropped 4 bases and J dropped 2 bases, with 12 bases sitting between them. CDR1 is SGDLS, CDR2 YYNGEE, per germline. The CDR3 sequence: CASSPGPGNYGYTF. The CDR3 DNA sequence: TGTGCCAGCAGCCCCGGCCCAGGGAACTATGGCTACACCTTC. Full variable domain (remainder filled in from reference TRBV9 and TRBJ1-2): DSGVTQTPKHLITATGQRVTLRCSPRSGDLSVYWYQQSLDQGLQFLIQYYNGEERAKGNILERFSAQQFPDLHSELNLSSLELGDSALYFCASSPGPGNYGYTFGSGTRLTVV.

The chain uses TRBV7-9 and TRBJ2-5, with TRBD2 as a possible D gene (6 bases). V dropped 4 bases and J dropped 2 bases, with 8 bases sitting between them. This CDR3 contains 13 residues. Germline V gene sequence: CDR1 SEHNR, CDR2 FQNEAQ (reference sequence). The CDR3, as DNA: TGTGCCAGCAGCTGGACTAAACAAGAGACCCAGTACTTC. It translates to CASSWTKQETQYF.

The chain employs TRBV7-9 and TRBJ2-1, with 7 positions matching TRBD2. In germline, CDR1 is SEHNR, CDR2 FQNEAQ (reference sequence). This CDR3 region has 17 residues. The V segment lost 2 bases and the J segment 8 bases; nucleotides outside the gene matches: 15. The CDR3, as DNA: TGTGCCAGCAGCTTAAGAGGCCCCAGGACTAGTATTCATGAGCAGTTCTTC. Translating it yields CASSLRGPRTSIHEQFF.

This clone was counted only a few times. The rearrangement links TRBV19 to TRBJ2-7; D could derive from TRBD1 or TRBD2 (6 bases each). V was clipped by 7 bases and J by 3 bases, with 7 bases between them. Germline lookup yields CDR1 LNHDA and CDR2 SQIVND (reference sequence). This CDR3 region has 11 residues. The CDR3 is CASKGGYEQYF. The CDR3 bases are TGTGCCAGTAAGGGGGGCTACGAGCAGTACTTC.

The rearrangement joins TRBV11-1 to TRBJ2-7; D is possibly TRBD1 (5 bases). V was trimmed by 0 bases and J by 1 base, leaving 10 bases between them. CDR1 is SGHAT and CDR2 is FQDESV in the germline V gene (reference sequence). The length of the CDR3 is 15 residues. The CDR3 reads CASSLASQGSYEQYF. CDR3 DNA: TGTGCCAGCAGCTTAGCCAGCCAGGGATCCTACGAGCAGTACTTC. Supplemented by reference TRBV11-1 and TRBJ2-7, the full variable domain reads EAEVAQSPRYKITEKSQAVAFWCDPISGHATLYWYRQILGQGPELLVQFQDESVVDDSQLPKDRFSAERLKGVDSTLKIQPAELGDSAMYLCASSLASQGSYEQYFGPGTRLTVT.